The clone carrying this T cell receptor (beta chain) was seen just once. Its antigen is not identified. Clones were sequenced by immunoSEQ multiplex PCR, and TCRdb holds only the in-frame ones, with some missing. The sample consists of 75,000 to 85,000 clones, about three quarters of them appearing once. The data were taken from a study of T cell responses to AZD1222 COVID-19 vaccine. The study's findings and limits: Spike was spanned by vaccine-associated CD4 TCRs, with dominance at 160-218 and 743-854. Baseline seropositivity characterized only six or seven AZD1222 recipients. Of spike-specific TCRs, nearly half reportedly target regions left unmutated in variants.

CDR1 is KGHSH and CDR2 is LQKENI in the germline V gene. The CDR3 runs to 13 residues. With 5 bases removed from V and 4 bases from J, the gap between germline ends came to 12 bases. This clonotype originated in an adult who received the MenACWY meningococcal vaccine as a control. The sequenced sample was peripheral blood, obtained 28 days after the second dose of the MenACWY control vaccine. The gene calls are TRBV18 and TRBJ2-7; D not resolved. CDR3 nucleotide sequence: TGTGCCAGCTCAGGTCGGGTGTATTACGAGCAGTACTTC. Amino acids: CASSGRVYYEQYF.